This T cell receptor beta chain was found in a study of blood T cell repertoires in COVID-19. In the study overall: PBMCs, B-cell-depleted T cells, or T cells provided the cDNA or gDNA that made up the material.

Sequenced by immunoSEQ multiplex PCR; TCRdb stores in-frame clones only, minus some. The sample has roughly 450,000 clones, about 90% seen once. V lost 3 bases, J lost 4 bases, and 9 bases stayed unmatched. CDR3 length: 17 residues. CDR1 and CDR2 (germline): MGHRA, YSYEKL. Living in 24 US areas, the participants were between roughly 18 and 95 years of age. Participant-given clinical history determined each cohort assignment. J is TRBJ1-5 and V is TRBV4-1; 10 bases map to TRBD1. The receptor was derived from a man younger than 35 who had recovered from COVID-19. The sequenced material came from PBMCs or T cells enriched from blood (not recorded which). The CDR3 DNA sequence: TGCGCCAGCAGCCAGATAACCGGGACAGGGGTGAATCAGCCCCAGCATTTT. This codes for CASSQITGTGVNQPQHF.